The 29 T cell receptor beta chains below come from one sample, sequenced in a study of cytomegalovirus exposure and HLA in healthy donors. The PCR contained 60 Vbeta and 13 Jbeta primers. Assay used: immunoSEQ multiplex PCR; TCRdb lists only in-frame clones, some missing. The repertoire holds 150,000 to 200,000 clones, with 70% to 80% as singletons. The sample taken for sequencing was PBMCs. All receptors derive from a man between 25 and 39 years old in good health and CMV-seronegative.

This sequence joins TRBV13 and TRBJ2-7; D ambiguous. In germline, CDR1 is PRHDT, CDR2 FYEKMQ (reference sequence). V was trimmed by 0 bases and J by 2 bases, leaving 11 bases between them. The CDR3 has 15 residues. The chain's CDR3 is CASSLGYYGPYEQYF. In DNA, the CDR3 is TGTGCCAGCAGCTTAGGTTATTACGGTCCCTACGAGCAGTACTTC.

The chain links TRBV28 to TRBJ2-7; 8 bases fit TRBD1. This CDR3 comprises 16 residues. Trimming took 7 bases from V and 0 from J; bases not matched to a gene: 11. CDR1 MDHEN and CDR2 SYDVKM come from the germline V gene. The CDR3 bases are TGTGCCAGCAAACCAGGGGGCCTTTCAAGCTCCTACGAGCAGTACTTC. Translated, it gives CASKPGGLSSSYEQYF.

V and J are TRBV9 and TRBJ2-3, with TRBD1 matching over 11 bases. The CDR3 totals 17 residues. V dropped 1 base and J dropped 6; count of bases not matched to a gene: 10. The V gene's germline CDR1 is SGDLS and CDR2 YYNGEE. DNA of the CDR3: TGTGCCAGCAGCGTATTGGCGGGACAGGGGGGTTACGATACGCAGTATTTT. It yields the protein CASSVLAGQGGYDTQYF.

The CDR3 region is CASSLRQGDEQYF. CDR3 DNA: TGTGCCAGCAGCCTAAGACAGGGTGACGAGCAGTACTTC. The genes are TRBV9 and TRBJ2-7; TRBD1 matches 7 bases. Germline trimming cut 4 bases from V and 5 bases from J; bases unmatched to any gene: 6. CDR3 size: 13 residues. Looked up from germline, CDR1 is SGDLS and CDR2 is YYNGEE. Full variable domain (outside the CDR3, taken from reference TRBV9 and TRBJ2-7): DSGVTQTPKHLITATGQRVTLRCSPRSGDLSVYWYQQSLDQGLQFLIQYYNGEERAKGNILERFSAQQFPDLHSELNLSSLELGDSALYFCASSLRQGDEQYFGPGTRLTVT.

This chain connects TRBV7-9 to TRBJ1-1; 8 nucleotides match TRBD1. The CDR3 is made up of 13 amino acids. CDR1 and CDR2 (germline): SEHNR, FQNEAQ (reference sequence). With 2 bases clipped from V and 11 bases from J, the junction kept 7 bases outside the gene matches. The chain's CDR3 is CASSLLGQGDAFF. CDR3 bases: TGTGCCAGCAGCTTACTCGGACAGGGCGACGCTTTCTTT.

This rearrangement joins TRBV27 to TRBJ1-1; a weak D match, TRBD1 (5 bases). The CDR3 runs to 16 residues. Germline CDR1 MNHEY, CDR2 SMNVEV (reference sequence). V lost 6 bases and J 3 bases, leaving 20 bases between the germline ends. CDR3 sequence: CASSSLVQGLDTEAFF. The CDR3, as DNA: TGTGCCAGCAGCTCCCTCGTTCAGGGTCTCGACACTGAAGCTTTCTTT.

This chain links TRBV2 with TRBJ2-1, with a tentative D call TRBD1 (5 bases). Germline values: CDR1 SNHLY, CDR2 FYNNEI. The germline V and J ends were trimmed by 3 bases and 8 bases, with 14 bases remaining between them. This CDR3 spans 14 amino acids. CDR3: CASSDLAGSDEQFF. The CDR3 bases are TGTGCCAGCAGTGATTTGGCAGGGTCGGATGAGCAGTTCTTC.

The chain employs TRBV5-4 and TRBJ1-2, with D unclear. V lost 3 bases and J 0 bases, leaving 18 bases between the germline ends. The CDR3 spans 17 residues. CDR1 is SGHNT and CDR2 is YYREEE in the germline V gene (reference sequence). CDR3 in amino acids: CASSSYRTGLANYGYTF. The DNA of the CDR3 is TGTGCCAGCAGCTCCTACAGAACCGGTTTAGCTAACTATGGCTACACCTTC.

V gene TRBV5-1 combines with J gene TRBJ2-1; D is possibly TRBD2 (6 bases). CDR1 SGHRS and CDR2 YFSETQ come from the germline V gene. This CDR3 is 15 amino acids long. Trimming cost V 0 bases and J 6 bases, with 13 bases left between them. CDR3 nucleotides: TGCGCCAGCAGCTTGGTTGGAGGGTTCGGCAATGAGCAGTTCTTC. This translates into CASSLVGGFGNEQFF.

The chain is built from TRBV27 and TRBJ2-7, with D possibly being TRBD1 (5 bases). Germline V gene sequence: CDR1 MNHEY, CDR2 SMNVEV (reference sequence). CDR3 length: 16 amino acids. Trimming took off 4 bases at V and 0 bases at J, with 16 bases between the two ends. The CDR3 nucleotides read TGTGCCAGCAGTTATCTTCGGACACTTCCCTCCTACGAGCAGTACTTC. This gives the protein CASSYLRTLPSYEQYF.

The rearrangement uses TRBV10-3 and TRBJ2-1, with 11 bases aligning to TRBD1. This CDR3 has 16 residues. The germline V gene encodes CDR1 ENHRY and CDR2 SYGVKD. Trimming removed 3 bases from V and 2 bases from J; junction bases left unmatched: 3. CDR3 loop: CAISDGTGGTYNEQFF. The CDR3 DNA reads TGTGCCATCAGTGATGGGACAGGGGGAACCTACAATGAGCAGTTCTTC.

J is TRBJ2-1 and V is TRBV7-9; 7 bases match TRBD2. With V trimmed by 9 bases and J by 10 bases, 15 bases remained unmatched. Germline V gives CDR1 SEHNR, CDR2 FQNEAQ (reference sequence). This CDR3 is 14 amino acids long. CDR3 in DNA: TGTGCCAGTCACCGGGGGGAACCCCTTGGAGAGCAGTTCTTC. This sequence encodes CASHRGEPLGEQFF.

The chain is built from TRBV25-1 and TRBJ2-7; 9 nucleotides match TRBD1. CDR1 MGHDK and CDR2 SYGVNS come from the germline V gene. V lost 3 bases and J lost 4; bases outside the gene matches: 7. The CDR3 extends over 15 amino acids. CDR3 bases: TGTGCCAGCAGTGAGGGGACAGGGCTTAAGTACGAGCAGTACTTC. It codes for CASSEGTGLKYEQYF.

This clone was observed a handful of times. The CDR3 protein is CATSRVDSRNQPQHF. CDR3 bases: TGTGCCACCAGCAGAGTAGACAGCCGCAATCAGCCCCAGCATTTT. The chain is built from TRBV15 and TRBJ1-5, with a possible D match to TRBD1 (5 bases). This CDR3 comprises 15 residues. V was cut by 1 base and J by 2 bases, with 9 bases left in between. CDR1 and CDR2 (germline): LNHNV, YYDKDF (reference sequence). Looking up the rest from reference TRBV15 and TRBJ1-5 gives the full variable domain: DAMVIQNPRYQVTQFGKPVTLSCSQTLNHNVMYWYQQKSSQAPKLLFHYYDKDFNNEADTPDNFQSRRPNTSFCFLDIRSPGLGDTAMYLCATSRVDSRNQPQHFGDGTRLSIL.

The genes are TRBV19 and TRBJ1-1, with D maybe TRBD1 (6 bases). This CDR3 has 15 residues. In germline, CDR1 is LNHDA, CDR2 SQIVND (reference sequence). V was trimmed by 3 bases and J by 7 bases, leaving 18 bases between them. CDR3 sequence (DNA): TGTGCCAGTAGTATCCCTAAACAGGGTTTAAGTGAAGCTTTCTTT. Translation: CASSIPKQGLSEAFF.

The V gene is TRBV6-1, the J gene TRBJ1-1; D is uncertain. The germline V gene encodes CDR1 MNHNS and CDR2 SASEGT. The CDR3 is 13 residues long. With 8 bases removed from V and 1 base from J, the gap between germline ends came to 11 bases. The CDR3 spells CASERSRNTEAFF. The CDR3, as DNA: TGTGCCAGCGAACGCAGTCGGAACACTGAAGCTTTCTTT.

The chain combines TRBV5-6 with TRBJ2-3; 8 bases map to TRBD2. The CDR3 length is 17 residues. Germline trimming cut 5 bases from V and 4 bases from J; bases unmatched to any gene: 15. Germline assignment: CDR1 SGHDT and CDR2 YYEEEE. This CDR3 reads CASRFGLAWAVADTQYF. The CDR3 DNA sequence: TGTGCCAGCAGGTTCGGACTAGCCTGGGCGGTGGCAGATACGCAGTATTTT. Complete variable domain (other parts from reference TRBV5-6 and TRBJ2-3): DAGVTQSPTHLIKTRGQQVTLRCSPKSGHDTVSWYQQALGQGPQFIFQYYEEEERQRGNFPDRFSGHQFPNYSSELNVNALLLGDSALYLCASRFGLAWAVADTQYFGPGTRLTVL.

The rearrangement joins TRBV10-1 to TRBJ2-1, with TRBD2 matching 7 bases. The V segment lost 2 bases and the J segment 7 bases; nucleotides outside the gene matches: 8. This CDR3 has 15 amino acids. Germline CDR1 is WNHNN and CDR2 is SYGVQD (reference sequence). CDR3 in amino acids: CASSEITGRYNEQFF. CDR3 bases: TGCGCCAGCAGTGAGATTACCGGGAGGTATAATGAGCAGTTCTTC.

This clone was seen a handful of times. V is TRBV18 and J is TRBJ1-4, with a possible D match to TRBD1 (6 bases). The CDR3 is 14 residues long. The V gene lost 1 base and the J gene lost 6 bases, with 9 bases spanning the gap. Germline V gene sequence: CDR1 KGHSH, CDR2 LQKENI. This CDR3 is CASSPRAGDEKLFF. The CDR3 DNA reads TGTGCCAGCTCACCACGGGCAGGGGATGAAAAACTGTTTTTT.

This chain uses TRBV7-3 with TRBJ2-1; possible D gene TRBD1, 5 bases. The length of the CDR3 is 19 residues. Germline V CDR1 and CDR2: SGHTA, FQGTGA. Trimming removed 4 bases from V and 5 bases from J, with 27 bases in between. The CDR3 nucleotides read TGTGCCAGCAGCTCCATTCTCAGGGATGGTCAAGAGCCGGACAATGAGCAGTTCTTC. It is translated as CASSSILRDGQEPDNEQFF.

J is TRBJ1-2 and V is TRBV14; 8 bases fit TRBD1. CDR3 length equals 13 residues. The junction had 3 bases not matched to a gene; V was cut back by 2 bases and J by 7 bases. Germline-derived CDR1 and CDR2 are SGHDN and FVKESK. The CDR3 DNA reads TGTGCCAGCAGCCAACAGGGGGCGCGTGGCTACACCTTC. Translated: CASSQQGARGYTF.

This sequence joins TRBV18 and TRBJ1-1; TRBD1 might be the D (5 bases). CDR1 is KGHSH and CDR2 is LQKENI in the germline V gene. The ends were cut back, 5 bases at V and 5 bases at J, with 12 bases in the middle. This CDR3 has 13 amino acids. The DNA for the CDR3 is TGTGCCAGCTCAAGACAGAAGGAAACTGAAGCTTTCTTT. Translation gives CASSRQKETEAFF.

The rearrangement links TRBV28 to TRBJ2-5; 9 nucleotides align to TRBD2. Germline V gene data show CDR1 as MDHEN and CDR2 as SYDVKM. The CDR3 consists of 18 residues. V lost 6 bases, J lost 0 bases, and 14 bases stayed unmatched. The CDR3, as DNA: TGTGCCAGCAGCCCTAGAGGTGGTAGCGGGGGATACCAAGAGACCCAGTACTTC. This sequence encodes CASSPRGGSGGYQETQYF.

The V and J genes are TRBV19 and TRBJ2-7; 10 bases map to TRBD1. The CDR3 loop spans 15 amino acids. The germline CDR1 and CDR2 sequences are LNHDA and SQIVND (reference sequence). V lost 7 bases and J lost 0; bases outside the gene matches: 6. In DNA form, the CDR3 reads TGTGCCAGTAAGGGGGACAGGGGCAACTCCTACGAGCAGTACTTC. Encoded protein: CASKGDRGNSYEQYF.

The chain links TRBV28 to TRBJ1-1; D ambiguous. Germline CDR1 and CDR2: MDHEN and SYDVKM. The CDR3 contains 14 residues. The V end was cut by 1 base, the J end by 3 bases, with 9 bases between. CDR3 residues: CASSLYRGDTEAFF. CDR3 nucleotides: TGTGCCAGCAGTTTATACCGGGGAGACACTGAAGCTTTCTTT.

This chain uses TRBV27 with TRBJ2-7; TRBD1 agrees at 7 bases. The CDR3 has 17 residues. V shed 3 bases and J 2 bases; nucleotides not matched to a gene: 13. Germline V gene lookup returns CDR1 MNHEY and CDR2 SMNVEV (reference sequence). The CDR3 coding sequence is TGTGCCAGCAGTTTTCTGACACCGGGACAGATAACCTACGAGCAGTACTTC. This sequence encodes CASSFLTPGQITYEQYF.

Only one count was recorded for this clone. The J gene is TRBJ2-1, the V gene TRBV4-1; 12 bases are shared with TRBD2. Trimming removed 3 bases from V and 6 bases from J; junction bases left unmatched: 9. CDR1 and CDR2 (germline): MGHRA, YSYEKL. The CDR3 consists of 17 residues. The CDR3 sequence is CASSQALAGGALNEQFF. In DNA form, the CDR3 reads TGCGCCAGCAGCCAGGCCCTAGCGGGAGGGGCCCTCAATGAGCAGTTCTTC.

In its sample, this clone was seen a few times. The chain carries TRBV6-1 and TRBJ2-7, with 7 bases matching TRBD1. The CDR3 consists of 15 residues. Germline loops: CDR1 MNHNS, CDR2 SASEGT. The V segment lost 2 bases and the J segment 1 base; nucleotides outside the gene matches: 5. The CDR3 region is CASSERDSESYEQYF. The CDR3 DNA sequence: TGTGCCAGCAGTGAAAGGGACAGCGAGTCCTACGAGCAGTACTTC.

The chain couples TRBV5-4 to TRBJ1-4; 7 bases map to TRBD1. J was trimmed by 7 bases and V by 2 bases; bases with no gene match: 2. The germline gives CDR1 SGHNT, CDR2 YYREEE (reference sequence). There are 13 residues in the CDR3. CDR3: CASSLQGIEKLFF. The CDR3 DNA sequence: TGTGCCAGCAGCTTACAGGGGATTGAAAAACTGTTTTTT.